What follows describes a single TCR beta chain. The sample belongs to a study of blood T cell repertoires in COVID-19. Overall study context: PBMCs, B-cell-depleted T cells, or T cells were the source of the cDNA or gDNA that made up the material.

Authors' processing steps: Nucleated cell number was recorded as an estimate derived from reference gene primer amplification. The assay was immunoSEQ multiplex PCR, and TCRdb's table has in-frame clones only and misses some. V and J calls and clone size are given by that table; D and trimming were obtained from the DNA. The sample lists about 110,000 clones, approximately 90% occurring once. The CDR3 spans 13 residues. V gave up 8 bases and J gave up 3 bases; unmatched junction bases: 6. In germline, CDR1 is MDHEN, CDR2 SYDVKM. V usage is TRBV28 and J usage is TRBJ1-2; 7 positions match TRBD1. Sequencing used peripheral blood. The source of this sequence is a woman younger than 45 with acute or convalescent COVID-19. The CDR3 nucleotides are TGTGCCAGCCGACAGGGTGGGGACTATGGCTACACCTTC. Protein sequence: CASRQGGDYGYTF.